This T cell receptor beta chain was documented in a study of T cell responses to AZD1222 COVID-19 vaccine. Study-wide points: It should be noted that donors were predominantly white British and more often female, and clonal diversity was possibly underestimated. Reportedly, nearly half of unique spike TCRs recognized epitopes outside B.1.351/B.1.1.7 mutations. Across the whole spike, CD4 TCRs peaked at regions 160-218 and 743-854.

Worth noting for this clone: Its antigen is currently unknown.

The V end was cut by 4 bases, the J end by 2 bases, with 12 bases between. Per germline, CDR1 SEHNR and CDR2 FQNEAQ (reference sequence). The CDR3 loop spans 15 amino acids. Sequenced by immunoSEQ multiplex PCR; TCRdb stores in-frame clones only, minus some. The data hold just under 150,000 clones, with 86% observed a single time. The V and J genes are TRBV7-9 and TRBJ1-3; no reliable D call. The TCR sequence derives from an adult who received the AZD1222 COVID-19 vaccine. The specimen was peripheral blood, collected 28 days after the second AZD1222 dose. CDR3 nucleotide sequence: TGTGCCAGCAGCTCGACGATGGGCCCTGGAAACACCATATATTTT. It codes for CASSSTMGPGNTIYF.